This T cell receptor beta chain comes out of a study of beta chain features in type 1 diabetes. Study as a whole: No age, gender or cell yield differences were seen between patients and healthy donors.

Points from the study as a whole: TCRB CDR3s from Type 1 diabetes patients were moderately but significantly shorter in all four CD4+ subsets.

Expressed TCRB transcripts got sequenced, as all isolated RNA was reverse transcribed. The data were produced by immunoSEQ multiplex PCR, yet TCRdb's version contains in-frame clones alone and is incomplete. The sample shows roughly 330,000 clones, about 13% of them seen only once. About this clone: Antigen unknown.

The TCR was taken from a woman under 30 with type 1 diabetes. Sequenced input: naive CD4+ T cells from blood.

CDR3 protein: CATSDRTLYQETQYF. DNA of the CDR3: TGTGCCACCTCCGACAGAACCTTGTACCAAGAGACCCAGTACTTC. The chain uses TRBV15 and TRBJ2-5; the D gene is possibly TRBD1 (5 bases). Trimming pared 8 bases from V and 0 bases from J, leaving 16 bases between. Germline V gives CDR1 LNHNV, CDR2 YYDKDF (reference sequence). This CDR3 contains 15 residues. The variable domain in full, completed from reference TRBV15 and TRBJ2-5, reads DAMVIQNPRYQVTQFGKPVTLSCSQTLNHNVMYWYQQKSSQAPKLLFHYYDKDFNNEADTPDNFQSRRPNTSFCFLDIRSPGLGDTAMYLCATSDRTLYQETQYFGPGTRLLVL.